Below are 27 T cell receptor beta chains sequenced from a single sample in a study of PD-1 blockade in classical Hodgkin lymphoma. Sequencing was performed with immunoSEQ multiplex PCR; in TCRdb, only in-frame clones are kept and a portion is missing. The sample has about 28,000 clones, over 65% seen once; the top ten hold roughly 22%. All trial patients relapsed after autologous stem cell transplantation. Sequencing was performed on peripheral blood mononuclear cells (PBMCs), taken before the second cycle of nivolumab. The receptors derive from a human donor with classical Hodgkin lymphoma.

This rearrangement joins TRBV18 to TRBJ2-6, with 7 bases identical to TRBD1. The CDR3 is made up of 18 amino acids. Germline V CDR1 and CDR2: KGHSH, LQKENI. J was trimmed by 2 bases and V by 1 base; bases with no gene match: 8. Here the CDR3 DNA reads TGTGCCAGCTCACCACGAGACAGGGTATTTACTGGGGCCAACGTCCTGACTTTC. The encoded protein is CASSPRDRVFTGANVLTF.

The chain has TRBV6-5 and TRBJ2-2, with D maybe TRBD2 (5 bases). The length of the CDR3 is 14 residues. CDR1 is MNHEY, CDR2 SVGAGI, per germline. The V and J ends lost 2 bases and 7 bases respectively, with 11 bases between them. Here the CDR3 reads CASSYAPGIGELFF. The CDR3 DNA reads as TGTGCCAGCAGTTACGCCCCGGGGATCGGGGAGCTGTTTTTT.

The chain recombines TRBV11-3 with TRBJ1-5; the D is unclear. In germline, CDR1 is SGHNT, CDR2 YENEEA. The CDR3 runs to 15 residues. V gave up 1 base and J gave up 0 bases, with 7 bases separating them. The CDR3 DNA follows: TGTGCCAGCAGCTTAGGAGCCTATAGCAATCAGCCCCAGCATTTT. This translates into CASSLGAYSNQPQHF.

This clone was counted once. The chain links TRBV19 to TRBJ2-3; 10 bases agree with TRBD2. After removal of 6 bases from V and 5 bases from J, the junction contained 8 bases not matched to a gene. This CDR3 has 15 amino acids. The V gene's germline CDR1 is LNHDA and CDR2 SQIVND (reference sequence). As DNA, the CDR3 is TGTGCCAGTAGCACTAGCGGGGTCAGGGGAGATACGCAGTATTTT. Translating it yields CASSTSGVRGDTQYF.

The rearrangement joins TRBV7-9 to TRBJ1-2; 7 bases agree with TRBD1. This CDR3 has 13 residues. Germline loops: CDR1 SEHNR, CDR2 FQNEAQ (reference sequence). J lost 8 bases, V lost 5 bases, and 8 bases had no gene match. CDR3 coding DNA: TGTGCCAGCAGCCCAACAGGGGAGGGAGGCTACACCTTC. It codes for CASSPTGEGGYTF.

The chain employs TRBV4-1 and TRBJ1-4, with D possibly matching TRBD1 (5 bases). The V end was cut by 1 base, the J end by 11 bases, with 20 bases between. The germline CDR1 and CDR2 sequences are MGHRA and YSYEKL. CDR3 length equals 16 residues. In DNA form, the CDR3 reads TGCGCCAGCAGCCAAGGCCGGGGCCAAGGAGCGTCGAAACTGTTTTTT. This gives the protein CASSQGRGQGASKLFF.

The chain couples TRBV15 to TRBJ2-1; D tentatively reads TRBD1 or TRBD2 (6 bases each). CDR1 is LNHNV and CDR2 is YYDKDF in the germline V gene (reference sequence). The germline V and J ends were trimmed by 0 bases and 8 bases, with 8 bases remaining between them. The CDR3 has 13 residues. The DNA for the CDR3 is TGTGCCACCAGCAGAGATCGGGGGCATGAGCAGTTCTTC. Translating gives CATSRDRGHEQFF.

This rearrangement joins TRBV7-2 to TRBJ1-1, with D maybe TRBD1 (5 bases). Germline CDR1 is SGHTA and CDR2 is FQGNSA. Trimming removed 4 bases at V and 8 bases at J, with 14 bases between. The CDR3 contains 13 residues. The CDR3 DNA reads as TGTGCCAGCAGCTACCACAAATACAGGGAAGCTTTCTTT. Translating gives CASSYHKYREAFF.

The chain is built from TRBV5-1 and TRBJ2-1; 12 positions agree with TRBD2. The junction had 5 bases not matched to a gene; V was cut back by 1 base and J by 9 bases. CDR3 length equals 15 residues. From germline, CDR1 is SGHRS and CDR2 YFSETQ. This CDR3 reads CASSLQTSGSIEQFF. CDR3 in DNA: TGCGCCAGCAGCTTGCAGACTAGCGGGAGTATTGAGCAGTTCTTC.

As to this clone: The junction shows a germline mismatch at one end, possibly a read error. Written as DNA, the CDR3 is TGTGCCGGCAGCGGGGGACCGTACAATGAGCAGTTCTTC. Its protein is CAGSGGPYNEQFF. V and J are TRBV2 and TRBJ2-1, with 8 bases matching TRBD2. This CDR3 region has 13 residues. Germline CDR1 reads SNHLY; CDR2 reads FYNNEI.

The J gene is TRBJ1-3, the V gene TRBV13; no clear D. The CDR3 is made up of 11 amino acids. V was pared by 4 bases and J by 3 bases, with 1 base between. From germline, CDR1 is PRHDT and CDR2 FYEKMQ (reference sequence). CDR3 loop: CASSYGNTIYF. DNA of the CDR3: TGTGCCAGCAGCTATGGAAACACCATATATTTT.

V and J are TRBV28 and TRBJ2-1; 11 bases are shared with TRBD1. Trimming cost V 4 bases and J 6 bases; bases outside gene matches: 5. This CDR3 has 15 residues. The V gene's germline CDR1 is MDHEN and CDR2 SYDVKM. The CDR3 reads CASSSAGTGGNEQFF. The CDR3, as DNA: TGTGCCAGCAGTTCCGCCGGGACAGGGGGCAATGAGCAGTTCTTC.

The rearrangement links TRBV6-6 to TRBJ1-5; 9 nucleotides align to TRBD1. Germline values: CDR1 MNHNY, CDR2 SVGAGI (reference sequence). V lost 6 bases and J lost 6; bases outside the gene matches: 12. The CDR3 covers 16 residues. CDR3 residues: CASSTSHGTGSQPQHF. In DNA form, the CDR3 reads TGTGCCAGCAGCACCTCTCACGGGACAGGGAGTCAGCCCCAGCATTTT.

The rearrangement uses TRBV9 and TRBJ2-1; D tentatively reads TRBD1 or TRBD2 (6 bases each). Germline lookup yields CDR1 SGDLS and CDR2 YYNGEE. The CDR3 totals 16 residues. V lost 4 bases to trimming and J lost 1 base, with 15 bases between them. CDR3 residues: CASSPVRGLSYNEQFF. The DNA for the CDR3 is TGTGCCAGCAGCCCAGTTCGGGGGCTTTCCTACAATGAGCAGTTCTTC.

The table lists this clone with a few counts. J is TRBJ2-3 and V is TRBV7-9, with TRBD2 as a possible D gene (5 bases). V gave up 3 bases and J gave up 2 bases, with 12 bases separating them. This CDR3 spans 15 amino acids. CDR1 is SEHNR, CDR2 FQNEAQ, per germline (reference sequence). The CDR3 spells CASSLGGHNTDTQYF. The DNA of the CDR3 is TGTGCCAGCAGCTTGGGCGGGCACAACACAGATACGCAGTATTTT.

V usage is TRBV7-2 and J usage is TRBJ2-2; tentative D call: TRBD1 (5 bases). The V gene's germline CDR1 is SGHTA and CDR2 FQGNSA. With 5 bases removed from V and 1 base from J, the gap between germline ends came to 20 bases. CDR3 length: 18 amino acids. In nucleotides, the CDR3 is TGTGCCAGCAGCGGAAGATACTCAGGGAAAAAGAACACCGGGGAGCTGTTTTTT. Translating it yields CASSGRYSGKKNTGELFF.

The chain recombines TRBV7-3 with TRBJ1-2, with TRBD1 matching 8 bases. The CDR3 runs 15 residues. In germline, CDR1 is SGHTA, CDR2 FQGTGA. The ends lost 5 bases at V and 0 bases at J; junction bases unmatched: 5. CDR3 sequence reads: CASSPQGGSNYGYTF. CDR3 nucleotide sequence: TGTGCCAGCAGCCCACAGGGGGGATCTAACTATGGCTACACCTTC.

The chain's CDR3 is CASSLAVRGGTDTQYF. The CDR3 coding sequence is TGCGCCAGCAGCTTGGCAGTGCGGGGGGGCACAGATACGCAGTATTTT. The chain links TRBV5-1 to TRBJ2-3; 8 bases map to TRBD2. J was trimmed by 1 base and V by 0 bases; bases with no gene match: 4. Germline CDR1 is SGHRS and CDR2 is YFSETQ. CDR3 length: 16 amino acids.

This clone was found once. V is TRBV21-1 and J is TRBJ2-7; the DNA was not compared with TRBD2, the D call given in the table. TRBV21-1 is reported as a pseudogene. The CDR3 runs to 14 residues. Here the CDR3 reads CASSIPGAKYEQYV. The CDR3, as DNA: TGTGCCAGCAGCATTCCGGGAGCCAAATACGAGCAGTACGTC.

CDR3: CASSEAGKRTGELFF. Here the CDR3 DNA reads TGTGCCAGCAGTGAGGCGGGGAAACGCACCGGGGAGCTGTTTTTT. The chain carries TRBV6-6 and TRBJ2-2, with D perhaps matching TRBD2 (6 bases). The CDR3 spans 15 residues. Germline values: CDR1 MNHNY, CDR2 SVGAGI (reference sequence). Trimming removed 5 bases from V and 4 bases from J, with 14 bases in between.

The rearrangement uses TRBV7-3 and TRBJ2-5; D call uncertain. The CDR3 is 14 residues long. Trimming removed 5 bases at V and 1 base at J, with 11 bases between. CDR1 is SGHTA, CDR2 FQGTGA, per germline. CDR3 sequence (DNA): TGTGCCAGCAGCCCCAGAAGTAGCCAAGAGACCCAGTACTTC. It yields the protein CASSPRSSQETQYF.

This chain links TRBV5-4 with TRBJ1-2; perhaps TRBD1 as D (5 bases). V shed 4 bases and J shed 2 bases, with 18 bases lying between them. Germline V gives CDR1 SGHNT, CDR2 YYREEE (reference sequence). CDR3 length: 16 amino acids. The CDR3 is CASSHIIRQSNYGYTF. CDR3 in DNA: TGTGCCAGCAGCCACATTATCCGACAGAGCAACTATGGCTACACCTTC.

The genes are TRBV25-1 and TRBJ2-7; 12 bases match TRBD1. This CDR3 contains 16 residues. CDR1 and CDR2 (germline): MGHDK, SYGVNS. The ends lost 3 bases at V and 3 bases at J; junction bases unmatched: 6. Here the CDR3 reads CASSDPGTGGFYEQYF. DNA for the CDR3: TGTGCCAGCAGTGACCCTGGGACAGGGGGCTTCTACGAGCAGTACTTC.

The rearrangement uses TRBV12-5 and TRBJ2-5; D gene uncertain. The CDR3 loop spans 14 amino acids. Germline-derived CDR1 and CDR2 are LGHNT and FRNRAP. Trimming removed 7 bases from V and 1 base from J, with 13 bases in between. CDR3 DNA sequence: TGTGCTAGTGCTCCCCCTAGGACCCAAGAGACCCAGTACTTC. It translates to CASAPPRTQETQYF.

The rearrangement links TRBV19 to TRBJ2-5, with 8 bases aligning to TRBD2. Germline CDR1 and CDR2: LNHDA and SQIVND (reference sequence). V was pared by 5 bases and J by 7 bases, with 12 bases of the junction left unmatched. The CDR3 sequence is 15 residues long. DNA of the CDR3: TGTGCCAGTAGTCCCTTAGCGGGGCCCCCGGGGACCCAGTACTTC. This encodes CASSPLAGPPGTQYF.

The V and J genes are TRBV30 and TRBJ1-2; D not certain. Per germline, CDR1 GTSNPN and CDR2 SVGIG (reference sequence). This CDR3 region has 14 residues. V was trimmed by 2 bases and J by 0 bases, leaving 10 bases between them. CDR3 DNA sequence: TGTGCCTGGAGTAAGGGTTCAGCTAACTATGGCTACACCTTC. It encodes CAWSKGSANYGYTF. The full variable domain, its missing parts supplied by reference TRBV30 and TRBJ1-2, is SQTIHQWPATLVQPVGSPLSLECTVEGTSNPNLYWYRQAAGRGLQLLFYSVGIGQISSEVPQNLSASRPQDRQFILSSKKLLLSDSGFYLCAWSKGSANYGYTFGSGTRLTVV.

The chain has TRBV9 and TRBJ1-3; possibly TRBD1 for D (5 bases). CDR3 length: 16 residues. V lost 4 bases and J 3 bases, leaving 17 bases between the germline ends. Germline CDR1 is SGDLS and CDR2 is YYNGEE. The CDR3 nucleotides read TGTGCCAGCAGCCCCCGGGACGGGTGGGGTGGAAACACCATATATTTT. This encodes CASSPRDGWGGNTIYF. Full variable domain (missing parts from reference TRBV9 and TRBJ1-3): DSGVTQTPKHLITATGQRVTLRCSPRSGDLSVYWYQQSLDQGLQFLIQYYNGEERAKGNILERFSAQQFPDLHSELNLSSLELGDSALYFCASSPRDGWGGNTIYFGEGSWLTVV.